The sequence of this T cell receptor (beta chain) was determined in a study of OX40 agonist ivuxolimab in advanced cancers. Germline V gene sequence: CDR1 SEHNR, CDR2 FQNEAQ (reference sequence). The CDR3 consists of 14 residues. Trimming took 5 bases from V and 2 from J, leaving 12 bases between them. Using immunoSEQ multiplex PCR, the repertoire was profiled, and TCRdb retains in-frame clones only, with some absent. This repertoire shows over 95,000 clones, roughly 90% found once; its top ten account for roughly 0.31%. The material sequenced was CD4+ or CD8+ T cells sorted from blood, taken in a trial of the OX40 agonist ivuxolimab. This sequence joins TRBV7-9 and TRBJ1-1; D uncertain. This TCR was sampled from an adult with an advanced solid tumor such as melanoma, head and neck, liver or kidney cancer. For the CDR3, the DNA is TGTGCCAGCAGCAGGGCGGGAGTTAACACTGAAGCTTTCTTT. Residues: CASSRAGVNTEAFF.